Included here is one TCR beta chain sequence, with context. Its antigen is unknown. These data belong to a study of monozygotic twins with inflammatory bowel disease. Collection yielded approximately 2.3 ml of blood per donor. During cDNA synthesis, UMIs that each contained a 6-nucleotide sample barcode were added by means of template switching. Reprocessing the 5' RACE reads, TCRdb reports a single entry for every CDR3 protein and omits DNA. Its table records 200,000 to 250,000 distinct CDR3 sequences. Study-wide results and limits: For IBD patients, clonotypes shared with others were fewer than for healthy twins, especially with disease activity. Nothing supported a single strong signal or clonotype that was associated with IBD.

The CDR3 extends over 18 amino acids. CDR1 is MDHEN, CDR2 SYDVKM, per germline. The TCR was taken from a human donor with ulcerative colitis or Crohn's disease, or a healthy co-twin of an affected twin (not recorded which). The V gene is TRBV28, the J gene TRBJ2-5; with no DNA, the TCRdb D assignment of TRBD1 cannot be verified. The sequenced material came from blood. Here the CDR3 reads CASSPSLGLGTLQETQYF.